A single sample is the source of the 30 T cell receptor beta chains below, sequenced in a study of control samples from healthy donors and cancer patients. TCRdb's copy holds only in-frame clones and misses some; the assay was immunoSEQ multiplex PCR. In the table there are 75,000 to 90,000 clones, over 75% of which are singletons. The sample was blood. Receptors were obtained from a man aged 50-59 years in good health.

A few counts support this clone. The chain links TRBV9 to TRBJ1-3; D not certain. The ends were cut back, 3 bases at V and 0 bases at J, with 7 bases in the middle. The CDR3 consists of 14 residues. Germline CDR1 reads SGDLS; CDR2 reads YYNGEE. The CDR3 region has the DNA TGTGCCAGCAGCGCAAGCGACTCTGGAAACACCATATATTTT. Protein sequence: CASSASDSGNTIYF.

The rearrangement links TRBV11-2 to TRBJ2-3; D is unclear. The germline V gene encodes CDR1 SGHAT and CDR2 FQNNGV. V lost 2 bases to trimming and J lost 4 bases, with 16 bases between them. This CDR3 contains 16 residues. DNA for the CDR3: TGTGCCAGCAGCTTATATGGCTCAAGGGCCCCAGATACGCAGTATTTT. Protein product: CASSLYGSRAPDTQYF.

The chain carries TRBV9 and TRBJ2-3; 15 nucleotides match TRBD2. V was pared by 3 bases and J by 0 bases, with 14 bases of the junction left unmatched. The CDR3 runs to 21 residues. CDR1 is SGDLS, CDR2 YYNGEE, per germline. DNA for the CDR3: TGTGCCAGCAGCGGTGGTTGGTTCCCGGGACTAGCGGGGGGCAGCACAGATACGCAGTATTTT. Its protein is CASSGGWFPGLAGGSTDTQYF.

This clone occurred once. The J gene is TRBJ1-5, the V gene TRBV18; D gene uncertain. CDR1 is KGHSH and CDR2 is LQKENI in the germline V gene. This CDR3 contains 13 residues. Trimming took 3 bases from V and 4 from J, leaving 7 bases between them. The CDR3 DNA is TGTGCCAGCTCACCCTCCAGAAATCAGCCCCAGCATTTT. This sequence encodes CASSPSRNQPQHF.

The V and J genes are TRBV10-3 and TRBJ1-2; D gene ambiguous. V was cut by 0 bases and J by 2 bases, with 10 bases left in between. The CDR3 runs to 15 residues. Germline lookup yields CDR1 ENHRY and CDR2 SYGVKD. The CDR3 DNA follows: TGTGCCATCAGTGAGTCGAACAGTCAGAACTATGGCTACACCTTC. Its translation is CAISESNSQNYGYTF.

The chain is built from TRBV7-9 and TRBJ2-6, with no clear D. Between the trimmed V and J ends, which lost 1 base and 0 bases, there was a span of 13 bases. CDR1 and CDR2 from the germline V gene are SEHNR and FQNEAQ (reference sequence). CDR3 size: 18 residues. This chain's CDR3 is CASSLEGRLNSGANVLTF. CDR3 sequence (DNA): TGTGCCAGCAGCTTAGAGGGAAGGCTGAACTCTGGGGCCAACGTCCTGACTTTC. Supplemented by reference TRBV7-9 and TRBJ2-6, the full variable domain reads DTGVSQNPRHKITKRGQNVTFRCDPISEHNRLYWYRQTLGQGPEFLTYFQNEAQLEKSRLLSDRFSAERPKGSFSTLEIQRTEQGDSAMYLCASSLEGRLNSGANVLTFGAGSRLTVL.

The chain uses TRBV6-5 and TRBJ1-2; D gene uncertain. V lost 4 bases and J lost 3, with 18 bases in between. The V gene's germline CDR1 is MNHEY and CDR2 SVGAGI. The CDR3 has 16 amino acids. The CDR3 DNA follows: TGTGCCAGCAGTTCCTTTAGTCAGAAGGGTTACTATGGCTACACCTTC. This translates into CASSSFSQKGYYGYTF.

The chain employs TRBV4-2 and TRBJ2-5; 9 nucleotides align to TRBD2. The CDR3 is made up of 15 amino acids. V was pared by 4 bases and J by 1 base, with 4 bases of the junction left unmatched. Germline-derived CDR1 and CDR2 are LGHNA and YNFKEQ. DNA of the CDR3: TGTGCCAGCAGCCGAGCGGGGGGAGTCCAAGAGACCCAGTACTTC. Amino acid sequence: CASSRAGGVQETQYF.

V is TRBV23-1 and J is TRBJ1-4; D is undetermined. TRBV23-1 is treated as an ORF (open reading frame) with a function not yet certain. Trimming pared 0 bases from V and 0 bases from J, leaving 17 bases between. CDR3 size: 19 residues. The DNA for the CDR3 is TGCGCCAGCAGTCAATCGAGCCTCACACGAATTGCAACTAATGAAAAACTGTTTTTT. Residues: CASSQSSLTRIATNEKLFF.

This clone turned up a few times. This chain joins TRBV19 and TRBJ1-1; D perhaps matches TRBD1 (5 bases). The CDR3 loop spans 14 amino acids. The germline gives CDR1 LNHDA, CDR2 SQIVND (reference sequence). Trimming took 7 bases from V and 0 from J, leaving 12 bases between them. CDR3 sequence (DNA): TGTGCCAGTAATTCCCAGGGAATGAACACTGAAGCTTTCTTT. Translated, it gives CASNSQGMNTEAFF.

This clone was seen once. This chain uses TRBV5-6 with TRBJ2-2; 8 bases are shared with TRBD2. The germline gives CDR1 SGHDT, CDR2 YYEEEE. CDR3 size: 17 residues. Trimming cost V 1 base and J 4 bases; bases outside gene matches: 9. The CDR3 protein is CASSLLGAGAITGELFF. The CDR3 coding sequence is TGTGCCAGCAGCTTGCTGGGAGCGGGGGCCATCACCGGGGAGCTGTTTTTT.

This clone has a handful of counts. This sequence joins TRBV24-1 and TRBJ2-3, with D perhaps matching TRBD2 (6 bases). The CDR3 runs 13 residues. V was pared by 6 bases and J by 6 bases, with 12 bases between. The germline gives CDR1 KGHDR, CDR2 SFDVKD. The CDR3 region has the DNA TGTGCCACCAGTATGGAGGGTTACGATACGCAGTATTTT. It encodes CATSMEGYDTQYF.

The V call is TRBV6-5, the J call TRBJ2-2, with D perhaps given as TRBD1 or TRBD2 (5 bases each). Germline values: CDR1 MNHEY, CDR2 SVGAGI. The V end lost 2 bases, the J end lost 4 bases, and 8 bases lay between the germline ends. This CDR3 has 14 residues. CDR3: CASSYAGTTGELFF. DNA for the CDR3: TGTGCCAGCAGTTACGCAGGGACCACCGGGGAGCTGTTTTTT.

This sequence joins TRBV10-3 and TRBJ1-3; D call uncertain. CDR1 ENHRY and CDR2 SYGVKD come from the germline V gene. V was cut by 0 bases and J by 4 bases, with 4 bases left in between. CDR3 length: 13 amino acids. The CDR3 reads CAISESRGNTIYF. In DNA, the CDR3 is TGTGCCATCAGTGAGTCGCGGGGAAACACCATATATTTT.

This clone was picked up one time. In DNA form, the CDR3 reads TGTGCCAGTAGGTCATTGGGGGAGTATGGCTACACCTTC. As protein: CASRSLGEYGYTF. This chain links TRBV19 with TRBJ1-2; possibly TRBD1 for D (5 bases). Looked up from germline, CDR1 is LNHDA and CDR2 is SQIVND (reference sequence). V lost 6 bases and J lost 5, with 13 bases in between. CDR3 length: 13 amino acids.

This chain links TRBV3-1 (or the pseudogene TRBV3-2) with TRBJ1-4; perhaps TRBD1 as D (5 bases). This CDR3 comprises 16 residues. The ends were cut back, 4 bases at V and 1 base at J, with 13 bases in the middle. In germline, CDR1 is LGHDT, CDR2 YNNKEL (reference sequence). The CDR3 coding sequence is TGTGCCAGCAGCCCTGGATGGGGGGGAACTAATGAAAAACTGTTTTTT. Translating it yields CASSPGWGGTNEKLFF.

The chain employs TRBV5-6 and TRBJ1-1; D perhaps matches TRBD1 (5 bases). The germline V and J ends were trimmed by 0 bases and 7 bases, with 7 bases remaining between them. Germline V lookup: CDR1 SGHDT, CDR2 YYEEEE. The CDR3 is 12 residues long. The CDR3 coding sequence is TGTGCCAGCAGCTTGGACCAGGGTGAAGCTTTCTTT. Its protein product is CASSLDQGEAFF.

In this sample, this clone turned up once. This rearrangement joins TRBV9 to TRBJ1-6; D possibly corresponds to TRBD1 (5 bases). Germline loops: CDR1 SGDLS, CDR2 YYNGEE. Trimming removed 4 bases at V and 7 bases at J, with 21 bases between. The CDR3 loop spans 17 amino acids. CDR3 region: CASSPMSWGPTNSPLHF. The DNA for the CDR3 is TGTGCCAGCAGCCCGATGAGCTGGGGACCGACGAATTCACCCCTCCACTTT.

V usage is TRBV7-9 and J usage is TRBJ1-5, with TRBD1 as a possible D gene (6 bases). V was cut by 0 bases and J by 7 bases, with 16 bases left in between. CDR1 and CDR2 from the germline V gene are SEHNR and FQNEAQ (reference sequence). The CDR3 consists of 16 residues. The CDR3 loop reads CASSLAEGGGRQPQHF. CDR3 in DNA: TGTGCCAGCAGCTTAGCGGAAGGGGGAGGTCGGCAGCCCCAGCATTTT.

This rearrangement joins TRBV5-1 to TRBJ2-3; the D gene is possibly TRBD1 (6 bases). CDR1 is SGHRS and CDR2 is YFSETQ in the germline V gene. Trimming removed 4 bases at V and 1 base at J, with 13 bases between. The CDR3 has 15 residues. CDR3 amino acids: CASSAPQGRTDTQYF. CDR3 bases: TGCGCCAGCAGCGCACCGCAGGGGCGCACAGATACGCAGTATTTT.

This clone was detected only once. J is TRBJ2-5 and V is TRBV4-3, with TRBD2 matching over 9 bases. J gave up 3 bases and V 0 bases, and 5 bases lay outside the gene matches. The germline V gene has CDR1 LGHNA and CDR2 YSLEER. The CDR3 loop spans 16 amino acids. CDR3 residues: CASSQDYASGEETQYF. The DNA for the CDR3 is TGCGCCAGCAGCCAAGATTACGCTAGCGGGGAAGAGACCCAGTACTTC.

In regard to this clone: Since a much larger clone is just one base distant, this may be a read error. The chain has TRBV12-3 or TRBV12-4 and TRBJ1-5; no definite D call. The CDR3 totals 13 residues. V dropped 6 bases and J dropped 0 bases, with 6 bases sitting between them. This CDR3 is CASSDNSNQPQHF. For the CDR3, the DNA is TGTGCCAGCAGCGACAATAGCAATCAGCCCCAGCATTTT.

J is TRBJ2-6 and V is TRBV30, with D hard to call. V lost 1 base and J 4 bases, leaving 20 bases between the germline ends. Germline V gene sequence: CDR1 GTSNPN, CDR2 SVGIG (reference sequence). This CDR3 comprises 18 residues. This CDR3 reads CAWSGIVAALGGANVLTF. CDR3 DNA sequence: TGTGCCTGGAGTGGCATTGTCGCGGCCCTCGGCGGGGCCAACGTCCTGACTTTC.

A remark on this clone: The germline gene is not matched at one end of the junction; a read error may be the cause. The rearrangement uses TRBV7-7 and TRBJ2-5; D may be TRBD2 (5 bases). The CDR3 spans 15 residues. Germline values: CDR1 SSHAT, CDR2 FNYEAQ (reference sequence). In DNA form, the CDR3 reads TGTGCTAGCAGCCCCGCCCCCAGAGGGTTAGAGACCCAGTACTTC. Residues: CASSPAPRGLETQYF.

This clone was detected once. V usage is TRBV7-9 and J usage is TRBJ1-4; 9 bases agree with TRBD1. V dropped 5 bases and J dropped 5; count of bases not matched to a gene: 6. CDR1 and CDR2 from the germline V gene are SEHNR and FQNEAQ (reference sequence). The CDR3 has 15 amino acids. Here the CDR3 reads CASSTRTGVNEKLFF. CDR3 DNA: TGTGCCAGCAGCACTCGGACAGGGGTAAATGAAAAACTGTTTTTT.

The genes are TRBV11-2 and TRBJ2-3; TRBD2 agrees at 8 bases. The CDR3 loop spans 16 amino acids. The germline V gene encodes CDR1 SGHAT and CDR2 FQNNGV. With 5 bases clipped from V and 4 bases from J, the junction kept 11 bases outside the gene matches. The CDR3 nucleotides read TGTGCCAGCAGCCCACGAATAGCGGGGCCTGCAGATACGCAGTATTTT. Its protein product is CASSPRIAGPADTQYF.

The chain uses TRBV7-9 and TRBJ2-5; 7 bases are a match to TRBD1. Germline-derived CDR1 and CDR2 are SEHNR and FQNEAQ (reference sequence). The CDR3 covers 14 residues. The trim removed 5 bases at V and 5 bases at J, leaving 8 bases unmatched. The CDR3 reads CASSPTGSRETQYF. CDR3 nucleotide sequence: TGTGCCAGCAGCCCGACAGGGAGTCGGGAGACCCAGTACTTC.

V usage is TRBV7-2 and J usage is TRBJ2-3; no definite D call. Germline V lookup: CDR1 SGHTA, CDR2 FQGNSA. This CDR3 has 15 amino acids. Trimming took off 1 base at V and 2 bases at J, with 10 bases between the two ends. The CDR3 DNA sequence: TGTGCCAGCAGCTTAGGGGCCTCACACACAGATACGCAGTATTTT. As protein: CASSLGASHTDTQYF. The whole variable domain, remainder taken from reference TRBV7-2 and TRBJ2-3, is GAGVSQSPSNKVTEKGKDVELRCDPISGHTALYWYRQSLGQGLEFLIYFQGNSAPDKSGLPSDRFSAERTGGSVSTLTIQRTQQEDSAVYLCASSLGASHTDTQYFGPGTRLTVL.

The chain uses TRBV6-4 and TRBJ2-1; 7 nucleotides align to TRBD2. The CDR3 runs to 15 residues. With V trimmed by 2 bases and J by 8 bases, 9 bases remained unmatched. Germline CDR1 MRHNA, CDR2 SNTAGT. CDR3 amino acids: CASSDGQAGPDEQFF. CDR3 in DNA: TGTGCCAGCAGTGACGGGCAAGCGGGACCAGATGAGCAGTTCTTC.

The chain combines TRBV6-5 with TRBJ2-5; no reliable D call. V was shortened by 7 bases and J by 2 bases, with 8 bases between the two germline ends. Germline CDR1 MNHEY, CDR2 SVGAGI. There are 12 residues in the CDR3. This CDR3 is CASMRPQETQYF. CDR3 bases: TGTGCCAGCATGAGACCACAAGAGACCCAGTACTTC.